These T cell receptor beta chains were read from a single sample in a study of blood T cell repertoires in COVID-19. Produced via immunoSEQ multiplex PCR; TCRdb's table is partial and in-frame only. The sample records 57,000 or so clones, roughly three quarters being singletons. Sequences were obtained from peripheral blood. The receptor set was obtained from a man in his forties or fifties with active or convalescent COVID-19. The CDR3 runs from the conserved cysteine through the conserved F or W. Fields, in order: clone size, V gene, J gene, D gene, CDR3 DNA, CDR3 protein. D genes are given only for firm matches. Expanded clones are given a class, and other clones once, few, many or no size at all.

abundance: -; v_gene: TRBV19; j_gene: TRBJ2-5; d_gene: -; CDR3nt: TGTGCCAGTAGTATTGGGGCGCGTGAGACCCAGTACTTC; CDR3aa: CASSIGARETQYF
abundance: -; v_gene: TRBV9; j_gene: TRBJ2-1; d_gene: -; CDR3nt: TGTGCCAGCAGCGTAGTGCCGGAGATGTCCTACAATGAGCAGTTCTTC; CDR3aa: CASSVVPEMSYNEQFF
abundance: -; v_gene: TRBV19; j_gene: TRBJ1-3; d_gene: -; CDR3nt: TGTGCCAGTAAACAGCAAGTCTCTGGAAACACCATATATTTT; CDR3aa: CASKQQVSGNTIYF
abundance: -; v_gene: TRBV10-2; j_gene: TRBJ2-7; d_gene: TRBD1; CDR3nt: TGCGCCAGCGCCCGGGACAGGGGCTACGAGCAGTACTTC; CDR3aa: CASARDRGYEQYF
abundance: -; v_gene: TRBV29-1; j_gene: TRBJ2-1; d_gene: TRBD2; CDR3nt: TGCAGCGTCGACGAAGCGGGACTTTCAAGGGAGCAGTTCTTC; CDR3aa: CSVDEAGLSREQFF
abundance: few; v_gene: TRBV5-1; j_gene: TRBJ1-1; d_gene: -; CDR3nt: TGCGCCAGCAGCTTGGATCCTATAAACACTGAAGCTTTCTTT; CDR3aa: CASSLDPINTEAFF
abundance: -; v_gene: TRBV7-6; j_gene: TRBJ2-2; d_gene: -; CDR3nt: TGTGCCAGCAGCTGGGGCAACACCGGGGAGCTGTTTTTT; CDR3aa: CASSWGNTGELFF
abundance: -; v_gene: TRBV6-5; j_gene: TRBJ1-4; d_gene: -; CDR3nt: TGTGCCAGCAGTACAGACGGGGGAGAGAATGAAAAACTGTTTTTT; CDR3aa: CASSTDGGENEKLFF
abundance: few; v_gene: TRBV10-3; j_gene: TRBJ2-7; d_gene: -; CDR3nt: TGTGCCATCAGTGTTGATGGGACGGGAGCCTACGAGCAGTACTTC; CDR3aa: CAISVDGTGAYEQYF
abundance: -; v_gene: TRBV15; j_gene: TRBJ2-5; d_gene: TRBD1; CDR3nt: TGTGCCACCAGCAGGGACAATACCGGGACAGCATATCGGGAGACCCAGTACTTC; CDR3aa: CATSRDNTGTAYRETQYF
abundance: -; v_gene: TRBV30; j_gene: TRBJ1-1; d_gene: -; CDR3nt: TGTGCCTGGGGCCGTGGTTCTCGGGGAGCTTTCTTT; CDR3aa: CAWGRGSRGAFF
abundance: -; v_gene: TRBV4-1; j_gene: TRBJ1-5; d_gene: TRBD1; CDR3nt: TGCGCCAGCAGCCAAGTCGGGCAGGGGGCAGGTCAGCCCCAGCATTTT; CDR3aa: CASSQVGQGAGQPQHF
abundance: -; v_gene: TRBV7-6; j_gene: TRBJ2-7; d_gene: TRBD2; CDR3nt: TGTGCCAGCAGCCAACCCCTAGCGGGGGGGCCGGTCGAGCAGTACTTC; CDR3aa: CASSQPLAGGPVEQYF
abundance: -; v_gene: TRBV6-5; j_gene: TRBJ1-2; d_gene: -; CDR3nt: TGTGCCAGCGGGCAGCCCGGTGGTGGCTACACCTTC; CDR3aa: CASGQPGGGYTF
abundance: -; v_gene: TRBV4-1; j_gene: TRBJ2-1; d_gene: -; CDR3nt: TGCGCCAGCAGCCAAGCCTATGGCTACAATGAGCAGTTCTTC; CDR3aa: CASSQAYGYNEQFF
abundance: -; v_gene: TRBV6-5; j_gene: TRBJ1-2; d_gene: TRBD1; CDR3nt: TGTGCCAGCAGTTCCAGGGGGCACTATGGCTACACCTTC; CDR3aa: CASSSRGHYGYTF
abundance: -; v_gene: TRBV4-2; j_gene: TRBJ1-2; d_gene: -; CDR3nt: TGTGCCAGCAGCCAAGCAGGGGTCCCCCTCTATGGCTACACCTTC; CDR3aa: CASSQAGVPLYGYTF
abundance: -; v_gene: TRBV5-1; j_gene: TRBJ2-7; d_gene: -; CDR3nt: TGCGCCAGCAGCTTGGGGGGGCGCCTATCCTACGAGCAGTACTTC; CDR3aa: CASSLGGRLSYEQYF
abundance: -; v_gene: TRBV5-4; j_gene: TRBJ2-5; d_gene: -; CDR3nt: TGTGCCAGCAGCTTGGATCCCAGGGAAGAGACCCAGTACTTC; CDR3aa: CASSLDPREETQYF
abundance: -; v_gene: TRBV12-3/TRBV12-4; j_gene: TRBJ1-2; d_gene: -; CDR3nt: TGTGCCAGCAGTCCTGAACGGTCCTGGGGCTACACCTTC; CDR3aa: CASSPERSWGYTF
abundance: -; v_gene: TRBV2; j_gene: TRBJ2-7; d_gene: TRBD1; CDR3nt: TGTGCCAGCAGTGCGGACAGGGGTGCCTACGAGCAGTACTTC; CDR3aa: CASSADRGAYEQYF
abundance: -; v_gene: TRBV27; j_gene: TRBJ2-7; d_gene: -; CDR3nt: TGTGCCAGCAGTTTTGGGGGCGGCAAGTTCTACGAGCAGTACTTC; CDR3aa: CASSFGGGKFYEQYF
abundance: -; v_gene: TRBV5-1; j_gene: TRBJ1-2; d_gene: -; CDR3nt: TGCGCCAGCAGCACAGAGGGCCCTATTAGTGCCTATGGCTACACCTTC; CDR3aa: CASSTEGPISAYGYTF
abundance: -; v_gene: TRBV9; j_gene: TRBJ2-7; d_gene: TRBD1; CDR3nt: TGTGCCAGCAGCCTTAGAGGGGGCAGTGGGGCCTACGAGCAGTACTTC; CDR3aa: CASSLRGGSGAYEQYF
abundance: -; v_gene: TRBV5-1; j_gene: TRBJ2-1; d_gene: TRBD2; CDR3nt: TGCGCCAGCAGCTTGGCCCCAGCGGGAGACCTCTACAATGAGCAGTTCTTC; CDR3aa: CASSLAPAGDLYNEQFF
abundance: -; v_gene: TRBV5-1; j_gene: TRBJ1-6; d_gene: TRBD1; CDR3nt: TGCGCCAGCGGGACAGGGAATAATTCACCCCTCCACTTT; CDR3aa: CASGTGNNSPLHF
abundance: -; v_gene: TRBV18; j_gene: TRBJ2-7; d_gene: -; CDR3nt: TGTGCCAGCTCACCAGGACAGCGAAGCTCCTACGAGCAGTACTTC; CDR3aa: CASSPGQRSSYEQYF
abundance: -; v_gene: TRBV18; j_gene: TRBJ2-3; d_gene: TRBD2; CDR3nt: TGTGCCAGCTCACCACCGGCCCCCCTGGCGGGGGGGTATACAGATACGCAGTATTTT; CDR3aa: CASSPPAPLAGGYTDTQYF
abundance: -; v_gene: TRBV19; j_gene: TRBJ2-5; d_gene: TRBD1; CDR3nt: TGTGCCAGTAGTGTAAGGACAGGTCTCCCGTACCAAGAGACCCAGTACTTC; CDR3aa: CASSVRTGLPYQETQYF
abundance: few; v_gene: TRBV2; j_gene: TRBJ2-2; d_gene: -; CDR3nt: TGTGCCAGCAGTGAAACGGGCAGGGGGGACACCGGGGAGCTGTTTTTT; CDR3aa: CASSETGRGDTGELFF
abundance: -; v_gene: TRBV29-1; j_gene: TRBJ2-1; d_gene: -; CDR3nt: TGCAGCGTTGTAGTGTCCTACAATGAGCAGTTCTTC; CDR3aa: CSVVVSYNEQFF
abundance: -; v_gene: TRBV6-5; j_gene: TRBJ2-3; d_gene: TRBD2; CDR3nt: TGTGCCAGCAGTTATTCTGGGCTAGCGGGCACAGATACGCAGTATTTT; CDR3aa: CASSYSGLAGTDTQYF
abundance: -; v_gene: TRBV6-6; j_gene: TRBJ1-5; d_gene: TRBD1; CDR3nt: TGTGCCAGCAGCCCACAGGACAGGGGGAGAGATCAGCCCCAGCATTTT; CDR3aa: CASSPQDRGRDQPQHF
abundance: -; v_gene: TRBV6-2/TRBV6-3; j_gene: TRBJ2-5; d_gene: TRBD2; CDR3nt: TGTGCCAGCAGCCCCCCCGCGGGGGGGTCGGAGACCCAGTACTTC; CDR3aa: CASSPPAGGSETQYF
abundance: once; v_gene: TRBV5-4; j_gene: TRBJ2-3; d_gene: TRBD2; CDR3nt: TGTGCCAGCAGCTTAGCCCCTACGGGGGGGCAGGTAGATACGCAGTATTTT; CDR3aa: CASSLAPTGGQVDTQYF
abundance: -; v_gene: TRBV30; j_gene: TRBJ2-7; d_gene: TRBD2; CDR3nt: TGTGCCTGGACCGCCGGGCTAGCGGGAATCTACGAGCAGTACTTC; CDR3aa: CAWTAGLAGIYEQYF
abundance: once; v_gene: TRBV13; j_gene: TRBJ2-5; d_gene: -; CDR3nt: TGTGCCAGCAGCTTCAGGGTCGGAGAGACCCAGTACTTC; CDR3aa: CASSFRVGETQYF
abundance: few; v_gene: TRBV19; j_gene: TRBJ2-7; d_gene: TRBD2; CDR3nt: TGTGCCAGTAGAACTAGCGGGGGGGCTCAAGAGCAGTACTTC; CDR3aa: CASRTSGGAQEQYF
abundance: many; v_gene: TRBV6-1; j_gene: TRBJ2-7; d_gene: TRBD1; CDR3nt: TGTGCCAGCAGTGAATGGGACAGTTCCTACGAGCAGTACTTC; CDR3aa: CASSEWDSSYEQYF
abundance: -; v_gene: TRBV2; j_gene: TRBJ1-5; d_gene: -; CDR3nt: TGTGCCAGCAGAAGAGGGGGACAGCCCCAGCATTTT; CDR3aa: CASRRGGQPQHF
abundance: few; v_gene: TRBV14; j_gene: TRBJ1-6; d_gene: -; CDR3nt: TGTGCCAGCAGCTCCGTGTATTCACCCCTCCACTTT; CDR3aa: CASSSVYSPLHF
abundance: -; v_gene: TRBV18; j_gene: TRBJ2-2; d_gene: -; CDR3nt: TGTGCCAGCTCACCACCTGTAGGGGGTACCACCGGGGAGCTGTTTTTT; CDR3aa: CASSPPVGGTTGELFF
abundance: -; v_gene: TRBV7-2; j_gene: TRBJ2-1; d_gene: TRBD2; CDR3nt: TGTGCCAGCAGCTTAGAAGGGACTAGCGGGAGAAATGAGCAGTTCTTC; CDR3aa: CASSLEGTSGRNEQFF
abundance: -; v_gene: TRBV25-1; j_gene: TRBJ2-2; d_gene: -; CDR3nt: TGTGCCAGCAGTCACAGGGTTTCCGGGGAGCTGTTTTTT; CDR3aa: CASSHRVSGELFF
abundance: -; v_gene: TRBV6-1; j_gene: TRBJ1-1; d_gene: TRBD1; CDR3nt: TGTGCCAGCAGTGAAATAAGGACAGGGGGCACTGAAGCTTTCTTT; CDR3aa: CASSEIRTGGTEAFF
abundance: -; v_gene: TRBV27; j_gene: TRBJ2-7; d_gene: -; CDR3nt: TGTGCCAGCAGTTTATTTGGCAGGGCCGCTTCCTACGAGCAGTACTTC; CDR3aa: CASSLFGRAASYEQYF